A single sample gave rise to the 7 T cell receptor beta chains below, sequenced in a study of regulatory T cells in long-lasting Graves disease. This sample's time point: newly diagnosed GD, antithyroid drugs for less than 3 months. Following extraction of RNA from PBMCs, that RNA was used to make the TCR library. Arm-PCR of CDR3 regions with iRepertoire HTBI primers generated TCR beta libraries. TCRdb reprocessed the multiplex PCR reads via MiXCR and lists one record per CDR3 protein. The sample yields some 450,000 distinct CDR3 sequences, 16% seen once. These same data were also listed under a study on T cells in Graves' hyperthyroidism and ophthalmopathy.

The sample consisted of peripheral blood mononuclear cells (PBMCs), taken at new diagnosis, from a patient treated with antithyroid drugs. The source is a woman in her twenties or thirties with Graves disease.

The chain couples TRBV19 to TRBJ1-1, with 8 bases fitting TRBD1. V shed 5 bases and J 1 base; nucleotides not matched to a gene: 6. The germline gives CDR1 LNHDA, CDR2 SQIVND (reference sequence). The CDR3 loop spans 15 amino acids. CDR3 loop: CASSVRGRRNTEAFF. CDR3 coding DNA: TGTGCCAGTAGTGTCAGGGGGCGCAGGAACACTGAAGCTTTCTTT.

A note on this clonotype: A read error may account for a junction end that differs from germline. This chain joins TRBV6-1 and TRBJ1-6; 7 bases fit TRBD1. The CDR3 contains 14 residues. The germline gives CDR1 MNHNS, CDR2 SASEGT. In DNA form, the CDR3 reads TGTGCCAGCCGGGACAGCTCCTATAATACACCCCTCCACTTT. Translating gives CASRDSSYNTPLHF.

A few counts support this clonotype. V usage is TRBV27 and J usage is TRBJ1-4, with 8 bases that match TRBD1. The V and J ends lost 6 bases and 6 bases, in that order; junction bases with no gene match: 9. CDR3 size: 15 residues. Looked up from germline, CDR1 is MNHEY and CDR2 is SMNVEV (reference sequence). CDR3 in amino acids: CASRPETGVDEKLFF. Written as DNA, the CDR3 is TGTGCCAGCAGACCCGAGACAGGGGTGGATGAAAAACTGTTTTTT.

This clonotype was seen ten or more times. The V call is TRBV2, the J call TRBJ2-7; D may be TRBD1 (6 bases). V was pared by 3 bases and J by 5 bases, with 20 bases between. This CDR3 comprises 16 residues. From germline, CDR1 is SNHLY and CDR2 FYNNEI. The CDR3: CASSESKTGNFDEQYF. CDR3 DNA sequence: TGTGCCAGCAGTGAGAGCAAGACAGGAAATTTCGACGAGCAGTACTTC.

In this sample, this clonotype turned up a few times. CDR3 amino acids: CASLRTSGIDEQFF. DNA of the CDR3: TGTGCCAGCCTTAGGACTAGCGGGATAGATGAGCAGTTCTTC. V and J are TRBV7-9 and TRBJ2-1; 12 bases match TRBD2. The CDR3 totals 14 residues. Germline trimming cut 8 bases from V and 8 bases from J; bases unmatched to any gene: 7. Germline V gene lookup returns CDR1 SEHNR and CDR2 FQNEAQ (reference sequence).

The CDR3 region is CASSQESGSKETQYF. The DNA for the CDR3 is TGTGCCAGCAGCCAAGAATCCGGGAGTAAAGAGACCCAGTACTTC. V is TRBV4-2 and J is TRBJ2-5; TRBD2 might be the D (6 bases). The V gene lost 0 bases and the J gene lost 3 bases, with 11 bases spanning the gap. Germline CDR1 and CDR2: LGHNA and YNFKEQ. CDR3 length: 15 amino acids.

This clonotype was found many times. The V call is TRBV6-1, the J call TRBJ2-1; 14 bases are a match to TRBD2. V lost 6 bases and J lost 10; bases outside the gene matches: 5. This CDR3 spans 14 amino acids. Germline-derived CDR1 and CDR2 are MNHNS and SASEGT. The CDR3 spells CASRGLAGVKEQFF. CDR3 nucleotides: TGTGCCAGCAGGGGACTAGCGGGAGTCAAAGAGCAGTTCTTC.